This T cell receptor beta chain was sequenced in a study of T-cell reconstitution after alpha-beta-depleted transplantation in children. The study's findings and limits: About two months after transplant, alpha-beta T cells reportedly came from several hundred expanded graft clones. Most T-cell counts and diversity one year after the transplant came from T cells that were newly produced. The origin of high day-60 TCRbeta diversity in some patients lay in surviving recipient T cells and thymic progenitors.

The CDR3 runs to 14 residues. CDR1 and CDR2 (germline): SGHRS, YFSETQ. Unique molecular identifiers were incorporated when the TCRbeta library was constructed. TCRdb reanalysed the PCR reads using MiXCR and keeps one entry per CDR3 protein. Among 670,000 or so distinct CDR3 sequences, around 13% were seen once, and the ten largest hold 0.79%. A note on this clonotype: Antigen unknown. This sequence may be a read error, since a much larger clone differs from it by one base.

Material: PBMCs, obtained before TCRalphabeta/CD19-depleted stem cell transplant. The V gene is TRBV5-1, the J gene TRBJ2-7; TRBD2 matches 12 bases. This TCR came from a girl aged 2 to 10 with congenital amegakaryocytic thrombocytopenia, due to receive a stem cell transplant. CDR3 in amino acids: CASSLTSGRQHLSF. For the CDR3, the DNA is TGCGCCAGCAGCTTGACTAGCGGGAGGCAGCATCTGTCCTTC.